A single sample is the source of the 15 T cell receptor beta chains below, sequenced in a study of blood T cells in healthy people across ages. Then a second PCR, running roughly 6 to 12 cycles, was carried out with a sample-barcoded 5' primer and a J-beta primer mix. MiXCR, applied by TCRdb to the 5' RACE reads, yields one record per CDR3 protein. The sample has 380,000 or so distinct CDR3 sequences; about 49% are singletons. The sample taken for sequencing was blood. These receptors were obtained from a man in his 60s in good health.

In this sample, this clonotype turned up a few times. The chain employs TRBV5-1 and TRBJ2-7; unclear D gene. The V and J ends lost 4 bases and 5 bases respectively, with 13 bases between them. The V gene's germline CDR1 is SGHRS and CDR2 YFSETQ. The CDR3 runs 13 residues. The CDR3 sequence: CASSVQAFHEQYF. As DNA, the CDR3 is TGCGCCAGCAGCGTGCAGGCTTTCCACGAGCAGTACTTC.

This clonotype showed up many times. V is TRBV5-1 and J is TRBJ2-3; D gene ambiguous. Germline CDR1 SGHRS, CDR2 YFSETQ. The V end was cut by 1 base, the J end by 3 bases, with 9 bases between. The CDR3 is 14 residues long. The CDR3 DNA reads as TGCGCCAGCAGCTTGAGGTCTTTTACAGATACGCAGTATTTT. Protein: CASSLRSFTDTQYF.

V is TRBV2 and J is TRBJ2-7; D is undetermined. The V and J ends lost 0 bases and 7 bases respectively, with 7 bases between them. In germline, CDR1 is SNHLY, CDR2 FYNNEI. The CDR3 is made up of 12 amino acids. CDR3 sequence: CASSEARAEQYF. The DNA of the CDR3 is TGTGCCAGCAGTGAAGCTAGAGCAGAGCAGTACTTC.

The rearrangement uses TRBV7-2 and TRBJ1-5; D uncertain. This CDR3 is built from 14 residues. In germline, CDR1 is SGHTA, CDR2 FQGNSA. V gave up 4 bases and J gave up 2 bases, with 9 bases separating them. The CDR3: CASSSSWGNQPQHF. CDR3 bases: TGTGCCAGCAGCTCCTCATGGGGCAATCAGCCCCAGCATTTT.

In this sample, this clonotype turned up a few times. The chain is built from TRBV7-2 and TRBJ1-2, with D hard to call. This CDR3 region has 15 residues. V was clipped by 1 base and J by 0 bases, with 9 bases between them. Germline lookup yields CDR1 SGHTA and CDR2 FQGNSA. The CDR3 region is CASSLGPSANYGYTF. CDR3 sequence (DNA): TGTGCCAGCAGCTTAGGCCCATCTGCTAACTATGGCTACACCTTC.

CDR3 nucleotide sequence: TGTGCCAGCAGTTACCAGGGTGGCGATACGCAGTATTTT. It is translated as CASSYQGGDTQYF. This chain connects TRBV6-5 to TRBJ2-3, with a tentative D call TRBD1 (5 bases). The V gene's germline CDR1 is MNHEY and CDR2 SVGAGI. Trimming shortened V by 2 bases and J by 6 bases, and 9 bases separated the two germline ends. The CDR3 has 13 amino acids.

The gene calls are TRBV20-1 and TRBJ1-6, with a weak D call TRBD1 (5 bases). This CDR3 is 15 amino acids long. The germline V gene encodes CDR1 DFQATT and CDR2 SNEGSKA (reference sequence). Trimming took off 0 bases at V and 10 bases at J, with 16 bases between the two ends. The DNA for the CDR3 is TGCAGTGCTAGAGACCTCTTCAGGGACGACTCACCCCTCCACTTT. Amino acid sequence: CSARDLFRDDSPLHF.

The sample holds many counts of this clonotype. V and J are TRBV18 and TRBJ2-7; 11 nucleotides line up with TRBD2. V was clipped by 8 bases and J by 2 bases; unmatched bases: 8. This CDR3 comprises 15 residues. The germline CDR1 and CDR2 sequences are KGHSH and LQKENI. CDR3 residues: CASSPGTSGTYEQYF. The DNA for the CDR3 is TGTGCCAGCAGCCCCGGGACTAGCGGCACCTACGAGCAGTACTTC.

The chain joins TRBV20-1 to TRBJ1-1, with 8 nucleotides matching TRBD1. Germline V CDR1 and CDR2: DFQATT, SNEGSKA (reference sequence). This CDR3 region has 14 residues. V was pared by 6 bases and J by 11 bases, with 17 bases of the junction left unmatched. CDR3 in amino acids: CSATQGTGFKWAFF. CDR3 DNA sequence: TGCAGTGCCACCCAGGGGACAGGCTTCAAGTGGGCTTTCTTT.

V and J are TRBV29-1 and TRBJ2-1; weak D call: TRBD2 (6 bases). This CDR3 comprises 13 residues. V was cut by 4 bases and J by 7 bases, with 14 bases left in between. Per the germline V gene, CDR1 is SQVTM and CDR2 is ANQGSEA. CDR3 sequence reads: CSVVGIGGNEQFF. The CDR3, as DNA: TGCAGCGTTGTGGGTATTGGGGGGAATGAGCAGTTCTTC.

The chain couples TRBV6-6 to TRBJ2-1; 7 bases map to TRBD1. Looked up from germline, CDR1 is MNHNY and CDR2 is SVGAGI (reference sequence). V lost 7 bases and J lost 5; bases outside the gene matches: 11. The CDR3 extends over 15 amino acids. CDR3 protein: CASTLGGTGNNEQFF. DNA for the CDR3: TGTGCCAGCACTCTAGGGGGCACAGGGAACAATGAGCAGTTCTTC.

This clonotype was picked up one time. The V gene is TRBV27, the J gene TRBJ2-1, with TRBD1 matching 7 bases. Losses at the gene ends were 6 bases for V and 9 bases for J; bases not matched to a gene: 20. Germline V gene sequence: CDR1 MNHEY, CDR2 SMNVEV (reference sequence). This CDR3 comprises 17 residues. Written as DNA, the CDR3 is TGTGCCAGCAGCACTACCTCTCTAGTGGACAGGACGGGTGAGCAGTTCTTC. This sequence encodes CASSTTSLVDRTGEQFF.

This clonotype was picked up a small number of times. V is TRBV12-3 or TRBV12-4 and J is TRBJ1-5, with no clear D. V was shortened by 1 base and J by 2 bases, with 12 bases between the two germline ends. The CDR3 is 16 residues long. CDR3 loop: CASSLGDQRGNQPQHF. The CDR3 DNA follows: TGTGCCAGCAGTTTAGGGGATCAACGGGGCAATCAGCCCCAGCATTTT.

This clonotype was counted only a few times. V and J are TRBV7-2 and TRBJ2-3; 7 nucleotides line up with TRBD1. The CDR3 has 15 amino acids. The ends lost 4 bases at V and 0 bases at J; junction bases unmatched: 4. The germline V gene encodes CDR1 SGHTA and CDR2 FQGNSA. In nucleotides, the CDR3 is TGTGCCAGCAGCTCGGGACAGATTAGCACAGATACGCAGTATTTT. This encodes CASSSGQISTDTQYF.

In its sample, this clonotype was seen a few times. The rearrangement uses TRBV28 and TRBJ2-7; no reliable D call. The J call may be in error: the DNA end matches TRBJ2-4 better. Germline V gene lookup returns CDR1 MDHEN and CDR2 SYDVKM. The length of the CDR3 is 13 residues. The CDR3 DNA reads TGTGCCAGCACCTTATATGGCAAAAACATTCAGTACTTC. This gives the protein CASTLYGKNIQYF.